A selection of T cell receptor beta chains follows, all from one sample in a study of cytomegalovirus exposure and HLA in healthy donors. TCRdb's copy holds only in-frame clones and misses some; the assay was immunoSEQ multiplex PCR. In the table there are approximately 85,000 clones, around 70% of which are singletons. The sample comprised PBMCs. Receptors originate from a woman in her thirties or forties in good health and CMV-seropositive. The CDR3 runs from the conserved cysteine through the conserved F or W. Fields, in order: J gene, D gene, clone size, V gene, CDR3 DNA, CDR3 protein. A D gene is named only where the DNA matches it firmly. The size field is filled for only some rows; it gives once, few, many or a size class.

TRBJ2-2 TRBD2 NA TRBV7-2 TGTGCCGGAAAGCGGGGGGGTATCGGGGAGCTGTTTTTT CAGKRGGIGELFF
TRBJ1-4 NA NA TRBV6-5 TGTGCCAGCAGTTACTTGAACGGTGAAAAACTGTTTTTT CASSYLNGEKLFF
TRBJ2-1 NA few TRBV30 TGTGCCTGGAGTTGGAGTAATGAGCAGTTCTTC CAWSWSNEQFF
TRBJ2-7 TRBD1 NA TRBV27 TGTGCCAGCAGTTTATCGGGACAGGGGCATCATAACTACGAGCAGTACTTC CASSLSGQGHHNYEQYF
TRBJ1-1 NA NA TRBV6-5 TGTGCCAGCAGTTACTCGGGGCCAGCCAGTGAAGCTTTCTTT CASSYSGPASEAFF
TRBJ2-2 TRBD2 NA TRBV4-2 TGTGCCAGCAGCTCACCGACTAGCGGGAGTAATGCCGGGGAGCTGTTTTTT CASSSPTSGSNAGELFF
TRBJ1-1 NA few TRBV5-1 TGCGCCAGCAGCCCAAACACGGGGGTGAACACTGAAGCTTTCTTT CASSPNTGVNTEAFF
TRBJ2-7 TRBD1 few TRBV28 TGTGCCAGCAGTTTATGGGGGACAGGGGCTGGGACTACCGAGCAGTACTTC CASSLWGTGAGTTEQYF
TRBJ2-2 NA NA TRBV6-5 TGTGCCAGCAGTTACTCCTATGCCCGAAACACCGGGGAGCTGTTTTTT CASSYSYARNTGELFF
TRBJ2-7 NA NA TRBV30 TGCGCCTGGAGGCCACAGGGTGCCGAGCAGTACTTC CAWRPQGAEQYF
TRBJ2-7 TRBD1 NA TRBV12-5 TGTGCTAGTGGTGCCCAGGACAGGGGGCTCGAGCAGTACTTC CASGAQDRGLEQYF
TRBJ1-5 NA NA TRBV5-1 TGCGCCAGCAGCTTACAGTCCTTCGGGGTGGCCCAGCATTTT CASSLQSFGVAQHF
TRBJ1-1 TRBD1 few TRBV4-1 TGCGCCAGCAGCCGGACAGGGAGGAACACTGAAGCTTTCTTT CASSRTGRNTEAFF
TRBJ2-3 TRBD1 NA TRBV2 TGTGCCAGCAGGTCTCAGGGGGCCATGGCAGATACGCAGTATTTT CASRSQGAMADTQYF
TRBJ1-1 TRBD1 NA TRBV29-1 TGCAGCACAATCACCTGGACAGGGCCGAACACTGAAGCTTTCTTT CSTITWTGPNTEAFF
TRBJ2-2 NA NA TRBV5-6 TGTGCCAGCAGCTGGGACTGGAACACCGGGGAGCTGTTTTTT CASSWDWNTGELFF
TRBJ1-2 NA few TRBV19 TGTGCCAGTGTCAGTCGGAGCTATGGCTACACCTTC CASVSRSYGYTF